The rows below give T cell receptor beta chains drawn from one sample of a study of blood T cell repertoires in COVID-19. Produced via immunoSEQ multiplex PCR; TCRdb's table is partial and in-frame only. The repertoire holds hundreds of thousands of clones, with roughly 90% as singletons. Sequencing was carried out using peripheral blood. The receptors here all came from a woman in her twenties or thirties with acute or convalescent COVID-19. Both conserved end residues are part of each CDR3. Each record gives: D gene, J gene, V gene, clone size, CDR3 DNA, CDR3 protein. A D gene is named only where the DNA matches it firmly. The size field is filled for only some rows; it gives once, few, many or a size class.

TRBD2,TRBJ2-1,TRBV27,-,TGTGCCAGCAGCCTAGGGAGGGCCGTCAATGAGCAGTTCTTC,CASSLGRAVNEQFF
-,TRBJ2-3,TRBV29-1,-,TGCAGCGTAACGGACAGCCCCACAGATACGCAGTATTTT,CSVTDSPTDTQYF
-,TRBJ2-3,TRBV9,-,TGTGCCAGCAGCGTCGGAGGGTCTAGCACAGATACGCAGTATTTT,CASSVGGSSTDTQYF
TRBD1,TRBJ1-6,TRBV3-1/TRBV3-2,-,TGTGCCAGCAGCCAAGGGGACAGAAACAATTCACCCCTCCACTTT,CASSQGDRNNSPLHF
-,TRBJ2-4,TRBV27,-,TGTGCCAGCAGTTTTCGGGGAGTCTCAGCCAAAAACATTCAGTACTTC,CASSFRGVSAKNIQYF
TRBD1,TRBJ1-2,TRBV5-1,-,TGCGCCAGCAGCATACTCGCGGGGGGACAGGGAGGCTACACCTTC,CASSILAGGQGGYTF
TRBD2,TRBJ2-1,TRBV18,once,TGTGCCAGCTCGGGACTAGCGGGAGGCAATGAGCAGTTCTTC,CASSGLAGGNEQFF
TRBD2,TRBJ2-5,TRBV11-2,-,TGTGCCAGCAGCAAAGGGTCTAGCGGGAAGGGAGAGACCCAGTACTTC,CASSKGSSGKGETQYF
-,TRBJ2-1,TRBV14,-,TGTGCCAGCAGCCAAATAACCTCGGGGTACAATGAGCAGTTCTTC,CASSQITSGYNEQFF
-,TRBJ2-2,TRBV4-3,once,TGCGCCAGCAGACGTAGCGGGAACACCGGGGAGCTGTTTTTT,CASRRSGNTGELFF
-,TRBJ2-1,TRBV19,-,TGTGCCAGTAGTATCTCCCCCCCCGGGGGGCTCCCTGAGCAGTTCTTC,CASSISPPGGLPEQFF
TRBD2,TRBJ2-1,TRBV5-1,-,TGCGCCAGCAGCTTGGTAGCGGGAGCGAATGAGCAGTTCTTC,CASSLVAGANEQFF
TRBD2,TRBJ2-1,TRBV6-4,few,TGTGCCAGCAGTGACGGCGGGAGCTCCTACAATGAGCAGTTCTTC,CASSDGGSSYNEQFF
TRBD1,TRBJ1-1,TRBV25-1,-,TGTGCCAGCAGTGAAGGGGACAGGGTCTCCACTGAAGCTTTCTTT,CASSEGDRVSTEAFF
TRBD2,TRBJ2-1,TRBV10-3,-,TGTGCCATCAGTGAGACTAGCGGAGCCAATGAGCAGTTCTTC,CAISETSGANEQFF
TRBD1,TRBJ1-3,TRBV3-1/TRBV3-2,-,TGTGCCAGCAGCCAGGTAGACAGGGGATCTGGAAACACCATATATTTT,CASSQVDRGSGNTIYF
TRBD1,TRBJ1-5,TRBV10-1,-,TGCGCCAGCAGTGAGCCCTTCAGAGGGGACAGTTGTAGCAATCAGCCCCAGCATTTT,CASSEPFRGDSCSNQPQHF
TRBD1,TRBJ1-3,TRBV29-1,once,TGCAGCGTTTTACCGGGACAGGGAATCTCTGGAAACACCATATATTTT,CSVLPGQGISGNTIYF
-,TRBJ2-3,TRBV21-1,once,TGTGCCAGCAGCAAAGGGACGGGAAAATCACACTTTGTCACAGATACGCAGTATTTT,CASSKGTGKSHFVTDTQYF
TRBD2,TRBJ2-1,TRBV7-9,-,TGTGCCAGCAGCTTAGAAGTAGCGGGAGTTGAGCAGTTCTTC,CASSLEVAGVEQFF
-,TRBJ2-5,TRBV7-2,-,TGTGCCAGCAGCCTTAGCGCGATGTACCAAGAGACCCAGTACTTC,CASSLSAMYQETQYF
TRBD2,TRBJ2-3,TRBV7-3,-,TGTGCCAGCAGCAGAGCGGGAGGGAGCACAGATACGCAGTATTTT,CASSRAGGSTDTQYF
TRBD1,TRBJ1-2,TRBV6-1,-,TGTGCCAGCAGTGAAGTCTTCAGGGGGAGAAACTATGGCTACACCTTC,CASSEVFRGRNYGYTF
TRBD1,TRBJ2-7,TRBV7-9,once,TGTGCCAGCAGCCCACCCGGGACAGGGGGAAACGAGCAGTACTTC,CASSPPGTGGNEQYF
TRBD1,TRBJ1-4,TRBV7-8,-,TGTGCCAGCAGCGCACAGGGGATCGGTGAAAAACTGTTTTTT,CASSAQGIGEKLFF
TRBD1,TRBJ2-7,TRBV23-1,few,TGCGCCGGCAACATCGGACAGGGCTACGAGCAGTACTTC,CAGNIGQGYEQYF
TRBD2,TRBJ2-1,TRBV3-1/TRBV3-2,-,TGTGCCAGCAGCCAAAGAGGAGTAGCGGGGTACAATGAGCAGTTCTTC,CASSQRGVAGYNEQFF
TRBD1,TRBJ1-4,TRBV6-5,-,TGTGCCAGCGGACCGACAGGGGTTAATGAAAAACTGTTTTTT,CASGPTGVNEKLFF
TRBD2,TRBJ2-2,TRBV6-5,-,TGTGCCATCCCTAGCGGGAGACCGACCGGGGAGCTGTTTTTT,CAIPSGRPTGELFF
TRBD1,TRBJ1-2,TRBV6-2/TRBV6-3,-,TGTGCCAGCAGTGCAAGGGGGCATCGGGGCTACACCTTC,CASSARGHRGYTF
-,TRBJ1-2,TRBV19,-,TGTGCCAGTACCGCGATAGGGGACTATGGCTACACCTTC,CASTAIGDYGYTF
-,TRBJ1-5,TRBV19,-,TGTGCCAGTAGACCGACAGTTTATCGAGATCAGCCCCAGCATTTT,CASRPTVYRDQPQHF
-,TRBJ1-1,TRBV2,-,TGTGCCAGCGTACCGACCGTAACGGGGACTGAAGCTTTCTTT,CASVPTVTGTEAFF
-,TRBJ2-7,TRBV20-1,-,TGCAGTGCTAGAGGGGCCCACGAGCAGTACTTC,CSARGAHEQYF
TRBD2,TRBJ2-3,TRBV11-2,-,TGTGCCAGCAGCTTAGGTCCGGGAGGGCCTACAGATACGCAGTATTTT,CASSLGPGGPTDTQYF
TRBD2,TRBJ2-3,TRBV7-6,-,TGTGCCAGCAGCAACCACCTAGGGGGACTAGCGGGGTGGGCAGATACGCAGTATTTT,CASSNHLGGLAGWADTQYF
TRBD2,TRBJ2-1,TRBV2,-,TGTGCCAGCAGTGCTACTAGCGGGAGGATTGAGTTCTTC,CASSATSGRIEFF
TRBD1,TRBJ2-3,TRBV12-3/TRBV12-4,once,TGTGGGTCAGGACAGGGCAGGACAGATACGCAGTATTTT,CGSGQGRTDTQYF
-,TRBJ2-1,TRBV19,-,TGTGCCACCCGGACGTGGGGCGATGAGCAGTTCTTC,CATRTWGDEQFF
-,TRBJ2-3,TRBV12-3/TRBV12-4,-,TGTGCCAGCCGTAGGGGGGAGGGTAATACGCAGTATTTT,CASRRGEGNTQYF